This entry lists 14 T cell receptor beta chains sequenced from one sample in a study of T cell changes during pregnancy in multiple sclerosis (dated by TCRdb to about 2019). Preparation of the library involved the immunoSEQ multiplex PCR assay. TCRdb retrieved this table from immuneACCESS and kept in-frame rearrangements only. Not all clones are present; in checked studies, unresolved V genes account for under half, and no reason is known for the remainder. The table for this sample lists 25,000 to 35,000 clones; about 93% of them were counted only once. 6.2% of the sample goes to the ten largest clones. The specimen comprised CD8+ T cells from peripheral blood mononuclear cells, sampled before pregnancy. These receptors all stem from a female donor with multiple sclerosis, enrolled in a pregnancy study.

This sequence joins TRBV4-3 and TRBJ2-3, with 12 bases that match TRBD2. The CDR3 is 19 amino acids. The V segment lost 0 bases and the J segment 4 bases; nucleotides outside the gene matches: 11. Germline values: CDR1 LGHNA, CDR2 YSLEER. In DNA, the CDR3 is TGCGCCAGCAGCCAAGATGTCTCTAGCGGGAGGGCCAGGGCAGATACGCAGTATTTT. Translation: CASSQDVSSGRARADTQYF.

To note about this clone: A read error may produce the germline difference seen at one junction end. This rearrangement joins TRBV7-9 to TRBJ1-2; the D gene is possibly TRBD1 (5 bases). The CDR3 has 15 amino acids. Germline values: CDR1 SEHNR, CDR2 FQNEAQ (reference sequence). This CDR3 is CASSLGGGFEDGHTF. As DNA, the CDR3 is TGTGCCAGCAGCCTAGGCGGGGGATTTGAGGATGGCCACACCTTC.

The chain uses TRBV27 and TRBJ2-3; 7 bases map to TRBD2. The CDR3 has 17 residues. CDR1 is MNHEY and CDR2 is SMNVEV in the germline V gene (reference sequence). The trim removed 3 bases at V and 2 bases at J, leaving 11 bases unmatched. CDR3 coding DNA: TGTGCCAGCAGTTTTATCCCCTCTAGCGGATTCACAGATACGCAGTATTTT. Encoded protein: CASSFIPSSGFTDTQYF.

V usage is TRBV4-1 and J usage is TRBJ1-4; no firm D call. Looked up from germline, CDR1 is MGHRA and CDR2 is YSYEKL. The V end lost 6 bases, the J end lost 7 bases, and 15 bases lay between the germline ends. The CDR3 has 14 amino acids. The CDR3 DNA is TGCGCCAGCAGTCTCGTCGGGGTGGGTGAAAAACTGTTTTTT. Encoded protein: CASSLVGVGEKLFF.

V is TRBV28 and J is TRBJ2-1; 12 nucleotides match TRBD2. Trimming cost V 10 bases and J 4 bases; bases outside gene matches: 11. Germline V gives CDR1 MDHEN, CDR2 SYDVKM. The CDR3 is 16 amino acids. This CDR3 is CATQRTSGKGYNEQFF. The CDR3 region has the DNA TGTGCCACCCAAAGGACTAGCGGGAAGGGTTACAATGAGCAGTTCTTC.

The V and J genes are TRBV11-3 and TRBJ2-7; TRBD1 matches at 9 bases. Unmatched junction bases numbered 18, after V lost 5 bases and J lost 7 bases. Looked up from germline, CDR1 is SGHNT and CDR2 is YENEEA. The CDR3 is 17 amino acids. The CDR3 protein is CASSAVSGDREICEQYF. CDR3 nucleotides: TGTGCCAGCAGCGCCGTTTCGGGGGACAGGGAAATATGTGAGCAGTACTTC.

The chain has TRBV4-2 and TRBJ1-4, with D possibly being TRBD1 (6 bases). The germline V gene encodes CDR1 LGHNA and CDR2 YNFKEQ. The CDR3 is 19 amino acids. V shed 4 bases and J shed 5 bases, with 26 bases lying between them. In DNA form, the CDR3 reads TGTGCCAGCAGCCGAAGTCCTTGGACAGCCGATTTTGAGAATGAAAAACTGTTTTTT. Translated, it gives CASSRSPWTADFENEKLFF.

The chain has TRBV29-1 and TRBJ2-3; 7 bases align to TRBD1. CDR1 and CDR2 (germline): SQVTM, ANQGSEA. The CDR3 is 14 amino acids. Trimming took 1 base from V and 0 from J; bases not matched to a gene: 1. The DNA of the CDR3 is TGCAGCGTTGAAGGGACAGGAAGCACAGATACGCAGTATTTT. Amino acid sequence: CSVEGTGSTDTQYF.

This chain connects TRBV7-9 to TRBJ2-1; 15 bases align to TRBD2. Germline CDR1 reads SEHNR; CDR2 reads FQNEAQ (reference sequence). After removal of 4 bases from V and 8 bases from J, the junction contained 12 bases not matched to a gene. The CDR3 is 18 amino acids. Here the CDR3 reads CASSSTRTSGRAVDEQFF. CDR3 in DNA: TGTGCCAGCAGCTCCACCCGGACTAGCGGGAGGGCTGTGGATGAGCAGTTCTTC.

This clone has only a few counts. The CDR3 reads CASSTGTSGRGEQYF. The CDR3 DNA sequence: TGTGCCAGCAGCACTGGGACTAGCGGGAGGGGCGAGCAGTACTTC. This chain connects TRBV21-1 to TRBJ2-7; the D call TRBD2 from the table was never checked on the DNA. TRBV21-1 is deemed a pseudogene. The CDR3 is made up of 15 amino acids.

The rearrangement uses TRBV28 and TRBJ2-7; TRBD1 is a possible D gene (6 bases). V was shortened by 4 bases and J by 1 base, with 23 bases between the two germline ends. The V gene's germline CDR1 is MDHEN and CDR2 SYDVKM. This CDR3 is 18 amino acids long. This CDR3 reads CASSWGADRHPLSYEQYF. CDR3 DNA sequence: TGTGCCAGCAGTTGGGGAGCCGACAGGCATCCTCTATCCTACGAGCAGTACTTC.

The rearrangement joins TRBV5-1 to TRBJ2-3; D is perhaps TRBD1 (5 bases). The CDR3 loop spans 13 amino acids. Trimming cost V 5 bases and J 2 bases, with 9 bases left between them. The germline V gene encodes CDR1 SGHRS and CDR2 YFSETQ. DNA of the CDR3: TGCGCCAGCAGAGGGGATAACACAGATACGCAGTATTTT. Its protein is CASRGDNTDTQYF.

V and J are TRBV7-9 and TRBJ2-1; 8 bases line up with TRBD2. This CDR3 contains 16 residues. The junction had 6 bases not matched to a gene; V was cut back by 5 bases and J by 0 bases. The germline V gene has CDR1 SEHNR and CDR2 FQNEAQ (reference sequence). CDR3 bases: TGTGCCAGCAGCCCACAACTAGCGGCCTCCTACAATGAGCAGTTCTTC. Its protein product is CASSPQLAASYNEQFF.

CDR3 bases: TGCAGCGTTGAAGATTGGAGACTCAACAATGAGCAGTTCTTC. It yields the protein CSVEDWRLNNEQFF. The chain links TRBV29-1 to TRBJ2-1; D uncertain. This CDR3 has 14 amino acids. V dropped 0 bases and J dropped 5 bases, with 11 bases sitting between them. The germline V gene has CDR1 SQVTM and CDR2 ANQGSEA.